This TCR beta chain comes out of a study of T cells in Graves' hyperthyroidism and ophthalmopathy. Study in general: Peripheral blood samples were taken at initial diagnosis, prior to any treatment.

Study-level results: The model predicted ophthalmopathy a median around six months before onset.

This clonotype was observed a few times. Its target is unknown. The investigators amplified TCR beta CDR3 regions from RNA transcripts. First-round RT-PCR with HTBI primers amplified the TCR CDR3 region. TCRdb ran MiXCR on the multiplex PCR reads and lists one entry per CDR3 protein. The sample consists of about 350,000 distinct CDR3 sequences, around 15% of them appearing once. V lost 4 bases to trimming and J lost 0 bases, with 10 bases between them. Germline values: CDR1 LGHDT, CDR2 YNNKEL (reference sequence). The CDR3 runs 15 residues. A Clinical Activity Score of at least 3, a NOSPECS grade of at least 4 and a duration under 3 months were recorded in the ophthalmopathy patients.

This receptor was identified in a middle-aged woman with Graves' ophthalmopathy. The V and J genes are TRBV3-1 and TRBJ1-3; D remains unclear. What was sequenced was blood. CDR3 sequence: CASSLHGSSGNTIYF. In DNA, the CDR3 is TGTGCCAGCAGCCTCCACGGAAGCTCTGGAAACACCATATATTTT.